This TCR beta chain was documented in a study of HIV-infected patients and healthy controls. No cell fractionation was done, so the repertoire covers all unsorted peripheral blood T cells. The sample holds many counts of this clonotype. The antigen is not known. The germline gene is not matched at one end of the junction; a read error may be the cause. Reverse transcription used 450 to 500 ng RNA and constant-region primers for alpha and beta. Each of the alpha and beta chains got its own library through chain-specific third strand synthesis with indices. The SP2 site served as the priming point for second strand synthesis. TCRdb recomputed calls from the 5' RACE reads with MiXCR, one row per CDR3 protein. The sample includes approximately 12,000 distinct CDR3 sequences, around 9.3% seen only once; the top ten take 23%. Study findings and constraints: Donor HLA types were not determined in the study. Study cohorts differed slightly in age and sex, but this did not explain diversity differences. Size-matching overweighted rare events from HIV-infected data when comparing patients with controls.

The CDR3 consists of 13 residues. Germline V lookup: CDR1 LNHNV, CDR2 YYDKDF (reference sequence). The gene calls are TRBV15 and TRBJ1-1; maybe TRBD1 (5 bases). This clonotype originated in an adult with HIV infection. The donor label of this sample is uncertain. The source was blood, collected before antiretroviral therapy. For the CDR3, the DNA is TGTGCCACCAGCCGAGAGACAAGTAAGGGGGCTTTCTTT. It codes for CATSRETSKGAFF.